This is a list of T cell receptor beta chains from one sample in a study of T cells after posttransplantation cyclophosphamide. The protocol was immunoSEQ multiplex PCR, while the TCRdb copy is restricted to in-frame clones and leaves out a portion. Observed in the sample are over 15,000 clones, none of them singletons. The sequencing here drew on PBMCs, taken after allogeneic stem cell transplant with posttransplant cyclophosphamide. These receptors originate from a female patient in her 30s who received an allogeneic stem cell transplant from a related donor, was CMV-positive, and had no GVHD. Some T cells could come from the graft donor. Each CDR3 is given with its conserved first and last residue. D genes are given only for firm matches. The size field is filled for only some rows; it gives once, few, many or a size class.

CASSLHGTSGYEQYF	TGTGCCAGCAGCTTACATGGGACTAGCGGGTACGAGCAGTACTTC	TRBD2	many	TRBV11-2	TRBJ2-7
CASSGAGTSGNEQFF	TGTGCCAGCAGCGGGGCCGGGACTAGCGGTAATGAGCAGTTCTTC	TRBD2	many	TRBV9	TRBJ2-1
CASSSSGIITDTQYF	TGCGCCAGCAGCTCTAGCGGGATTATCACAGATACGCAGTATTTT	TRBD2	many	TRBV5-1	TRBJ2-3
CASSGPGDEQYF	TGTGCCAGCTCAGGCCCCGGGGACGAGCAGTACTTC	NA	many	TRBV18	TRBJ2-7
CASSQDGQVPSPLHF	TGCGCCAGCAGCCAAGATGGGCAGGTTCCTTCACCCCTCCACTTT	NA	many	TRBV4-3	TRBJ1-6
CASTRTGLTTDTQYF	TGTGCCAGCACTAGGACAGGGTTGACGACAGATACGCAGTATTTT	TRBD1	many	TRBV27	TRBJ2-3
CASAPGQGFNEQFF	TGTGCCAGCGCCCCGGGACAGGGTTTCAATGAGCAGTTCTTC	TRBD1	many	TRBV11-3	TRBJ2-1
CASSTGQLSYEQYF	TGTGCCAGCAGCACGGGACAGCTATCCTACGAGCAGTACTTC	TRBD1	many	TRBV11-2	TRBJ2-7
CASSAGQGYQPQHF	TGTGCCAGCAGTGCCGGACAGGGCTATCAGCCCCAGCATTTT	TRBD1	many	TRBV27	TRBJ1-5
CASSMSGRLVNEQFF	TGTGCCAGCAGCATGAGCGGGAGGTTAGTAAATGAGCAGTTCTTC	TRBD2	many	TRBV11-3	TRBJ2-1
CASSQENSGRADTQYF	TGCGCCAGCAGCCAAGAGAATAGCGGGAGGGCAGATACGCAGTATTTT	TRBD2	many	TRBV4-1	TRBJ2-3
CASSFLGLRNEQFF	TGTGCCAGCAGTTTCTTAGGACTTAGGAATGAGCAGTTCTTC	NA	many	TRBV27	TRBJ2-1
CASSSDWGLTEAFF	TGTGCCAGCAGCTCTGATTGGGGGCTCACTGAAGCTTTCTTT	NA	many	TRBV5-4	TRBJ1-1
CASSQGLAIDEQYF	TGTGCCAGCAGCCAGGGACTAGCGATAGACGAGCAGTACTTC	TRBD2	many	TRBV7-2	TRBJ2-7
CASSDGGSQETQYF	TGTGCCAGCAGTGATGGCGGAAGCCAAGAGACCCAGTACTTC	NA	many	TRBV6-1	TRBJ2-5
CASSTSTSSSYNEQFF	TGTGCCAGTAGTACCTCGACTAGCAGTTCCTACAATGAGCAGTTCTTC	TRBD2	many	TRBV19	TRBJ2-1
CASSSANQPQHF	TGTGCCAGCTCGTCTGCGAATCAGCCCCAGCATTTT	NA	many	TRBV18	TRBJ1-5
CASSTHRFDRMSCSGELFF	TGTGCCAGCAGCACTCATAGATTCGACAGAATGAGTTGTTCCGGGGAGCTGTTTTTT	NA	many	TRBV21-1	TRBJ2-2
CASSSRREVITDTQYF	TGTGCCAGCAGCTCCCGGCGGGAGGTTATCACAGATACGCAGTATTTT	TRBD2	many	TRBV5-4	TRBJ2-3
CASSLIPLRTYSYNEQFF	TGTGCCAGCAGCTTAATTCCCCTCCGGACTTACTCCTACAATGAGCAGTTCTTC	NA	few	TRBV7-3	TRBJ2-1
CASSPPGGGATNQPQHF	TGTGCCAGCAGCCCCCCGGGAGGTGGGGCGACCAATCAGCCCCAGCATTTT	NA	many	TRBV7-2	TRBJ1-5
CASSIWGGPEAFF	TGTGCCAGTAGTATTTGGGGGGGACCTGAGGCTTTCTTT	NA	many	TRBV19	TRBJ1-1
CASSLERTSGRVDTQYF	TGTGCCAGCAGCTTAGAGAGGACTAGCGGGAGGGTTGATACGCAGTATTTT	TRBD2	many	TRBV7-8	TRBJ2-3
CSASTGVNEQFF	TGCAGCGCTTCCACAGGGGTGAATGAGCAGTTCTTC	TRBD1	many	TRBV29-1	TRBJ2-1
CASSPTAEGSYNEQFF	TGTGCCAGCAGCCCCACCGCGGAGGGGTCCTACAATGAGCAGTTCTTC	NA	medium-sized	TRBV7-6	TRBJ2-1
CASSLRQDINGYTF	TGTGCCAGCAGTTTACGGCAGGACATAAATGGCTACACCTTC	NA	many	TRBV27	TRBJ1-2
CASSLGDWANYGYTF	TGTGCCAGCAGCTTAGGGGACTGGGCAAACTATGGCTACACCTTC	NA	many	TRBV7-2	TRBJ1-2
CASSLGRKGSGELFF	TGTGCCAGCAGCTTAGGCAGGAAGGGGTCCGGGGAGCTGTTTTTT	NA	many	TRBV5-4	TRBJ2-2
CASSLLPYEKLFF	TGTGCCAGCAGCCTTCTACCTTATGAAAAACTGTTTTTT	NA	many	TRBV27	TRBJ1-4
CASGLAGVRGNEQFF	TGTGCCAGTGGGCTAGCGGGAGTTAGAGGCAATGAGCAGTTCTTC	TRBD2	many	TRBV9	TRBJ2-1
CSAKQGNSPLHF	TGCAGCGCTAAACAGGGCAATTCACCCCTCCACTTT	NA	few	TRBV29-1	TRBJ1-6
CAWRAGTSGANVLTF	TGTGCCTGGAGAGCCGGGACTTCTGGGGCCAACGTCCTGACTTTC	NA	many	TRBV30	TRBJ2-6
CASQAGTSGYNEQFF	TGTGCCAGTCAAGCTGGGACTAGCGGTTACAATGAGCAGTTCTTC	TRBD2	many	TRBV19	TRBJ2-1
CASSLVGGNNIQYF	TGTGCCAGCAGCTTAGTGGGAGGGAACAACATTCAGTACTTC	TRBD2	many	TRBV7-2	TRBJ2-4
CASSLDKVYGYTF	TGTGCCAGCAGCTTAGACAAAGTCTATGGCTACACCTTC	NA	many	TRBV7-8	TRBJ1-2
CASSVQGFDYEQYF	TGTGCCAGTAGCGTACAGGGTTTTGATTACGAGCAGTACTTC	NA	many	TRBV19	TRBJ2-7
CASSLGGGGLSGANVLTF	TGTGCCAGCAGCTTAGGAGGAGGCGGACTCTCTGGGGCCAACGTCCTGACTTTC	NA	many	TRBV11-2	TRBJ2-6
CASSLRVTVDEQYF	TGCGCCAGCAGCTTAAGAGTAACCGTCGACGAGCAGTACTTC	NA	many	TRBV4-1	TRBJ2-7
CASSTDRDFYEQYF	TGTGCCAGCAGCACTGACAGGGACTTCTACGAGCAGTACTTC	NA	many	TRBV7-2	TRBJ2-7
CASSFPTGHDEQYF	TGTGCCAGCAGCTTCCCCACAGGTCACGACGAGCAGTACTTC	NA	many	TRBV7-8	TRBJ2-7
CASSRQGRSGELFF	TGCGCCAGCAGTCGACAGGGGAGGTCCGGGGAGCTGTTTTTT	TRBD1	NA	TRBV23-1	TRBJ2-2
CASSGANTEAFF	TGTGCCAGTTCGGGAGCAAACACTGAAGCTTTCTTT	NA	medium-sized	TRBV19	TRBJ1-1
CSVQGTGNTIYF	TGCAGCGTACAGGGGACTGGAAACACCATATATTTT	TRBD1	many	TRBV29-1	TRBJ1-3
CASSEAWWGGLSPLHF	TGTGCCAGCAGTGAAGCCTGGTGGGGGGGCTTATCACCCCTCCACTTT	NA	many	TRBV6-1	TRBJ1-6
CASSSTRGNRNQPQHF	TGTGCCAGCAGTTCTACTCGGGGGAATCGCAATCAGCCCCAGCATTTT	NA	many	TRBV6-5	TRBJ1-5
CAWSVRFGGSSEKLFF	TGTGCCTGGAGTGTACGGTTCGGAGGTTCTAGTGAAAAACTGTTTTTT	NA	many	TRBV30	TRBJ1-4
CAIRPPSGGTEAFF	TGTGCCATCAGACCACCTTCAGGGGGCACTGAAGCTTTCTTT	TRBD1	many	TRBV10-3	TRBJ1-1
CASSQQGAEAFF	TGTGCCAGCAGTCAACAGGGGGCTGAAGCTTTCTTT	TRBD1	many	TRBV9	TRBJ1-1
CASSQVEGRGLYEQYF	TGCGCCAGCAGCCAAGTAGAGGGCAGGGGGCTCTACGAGCAGTACTTC	TRBD1	many	TRBV4-1	TRBJ2-7
CASSSQGENEQFF	TGTGCCAGCAGTTCCCAGGGGGAAAATGAGCAGTTCTTC	TRBD1	many	TRBV5-5	TRBJ2-1
CASSDLGGDEAFF	TGTGCCAGTAGCGACTTAGGAGGGGATGAAGCTTTCTTT	NA	many	TRBV19	TRBJ1-1
CASRYVGEQFF	TGTGCCAGCAGATATGTCGGGGAGCAGTTCTTC	NA	many	TRBV5-8	TRBJ2-1
CASSQDRGEGGELFF	TGTGCCAGCAGTCAGGACAGGGGAGAAGGCGGGGAGCTGTTTTTT	TRBD1	many	TRBV7-6	TRBJ2-2
CASLGLRGTEAFF	TGTGCCAGCTTGGGATTAAGGGGGACTGAAGCTTTCTTT	NA	many	TRBV28	TRBJ1-1
CASSVIGLAGGGLGPGELFF	TGTGCCAGCAGCGTGATAGGGCTAGCGGGAGGAGGATTAGGTCCCGGGGAGCTGTTTTTT	TRBD2	many	TRBV9	TRBJ2-2